The T cell receptor beta chain under discussion was sequenced for a study of monozygotic twins with inflammatory bowel disease. General study results and limits: Whereas healthy co-twins had higher TCRbeta diversity (inverse Simpson), IBD patients had lower diversity. The analysis failed to separate different T cell subtypes.

Skipping T cell sorting, the study isolated total RNA directly from whole blood. TCRdb reworked the 5' RACE reads into one entry per CDR3 protein, no DNA. The table lists approximately 380,000 distinct CDR3 sequences, with 2.6% in the top ten. A note on this clonotype: The antigen remains undetermined.

The V gene's germline CDR1 is DFQATT and CDR2 SNEGSKA (reference sequence). This CDR3 region has 13 residues. Sequencing was done on a sample of blood. This clonotype was obtained from a human donor with ulcerative colitis or Crohn's disease, or a healthy co-twin of an affected twin (not recorded which). The chain recombines TRBV20-1 with TRBJ1-1. CDR3 region: CSARRAENTEAFF.